This T cell receptor (beta chain) derives from a study of T cells in localized non-small cell lung cancer. The junction had 8 bases not matched to a gene; V was cut back by 6 bases and J by 2 bases. The germline gives CDR1 SGHTA, CDR2 FQGNSA. The CDR3 extends over 15 amino acids. About this clone: Its antigen is not known.

The repertoire was sequenced with immunoSEQ multiplex PCR; TCRdb's copy has only in-frame clones and lacks some. The sample includes about 26,000 clones, roughly 90% of them seen just once. Whole-study findings and limits: The study sequenced only one region of the tumor. As a result, intratumor heterogeneity could not be excluded and remains possible. Uninvolved adjacent lung showed the highest T cell clonality, exceeding tumor.

Sequenced material: peripheral blood, taken before any cancer treatment. The sequence was obtained from a female donor over 55 with stage II squamous cell lung carcinoma. The rearrangement joins TRBV7-2 to TRBJ2-3; 7 bases are a match to TRBD2. The CDR3, as DNA: TGTGCCAGCAGTACGGGGGGTGGGGACACAGATACGCAGTATTTT. Translated: CASSTGGGDTDTQYF.